Listed here are 20 T cell receptor beta chains from one sample, sequenced in a study of cytomegalovirus exposure and HLA in healthy donors. Clones were read by immunoSEQ multiplex PCR, and TCRdb kept only the in-frame ones, dropping some. Found here are some 150,000 clones, nearly 90% of them singletons; the top ten hold about 10%. Material: PBMCs. The receptors shown here come from a woman under 30 in good health and CMV-seropositive.

This clone occurred a few times. The V gene is TRBV5-4, the J gene TRBJ1-1; TRBD1 might be the D (6 bases). CDR1 and CDR2 from the germline V gene are SGHNT and YYREEE (reference sequence). The V gene lost 1 base and the J gene lost 4 bases, with 8 bases spanning the gap. CDR3 size: 13 residues. Here the CDR3 DNA reads TGTGCCAGCAGCTTGCAGGGGACCACTGAAGCTTTCTTT. This encodes CASSLQGTTEAFF.

The gene calls are TRBV7-9 and TRBJ2-7; TRBD1 might be the D (5 bases). Germline CDR1 SEHNR, CDR2 FQNEAQ (reference sequence). V was clipped by 4 bases and J by 3 bases, with 16 bases between them. CDR3 size: 15 residues. The CDR3 DNA reads TGTGCCAGCAGCTCCTGGGAACAGGCACACTACGAGCAGTACTTC. It yields the protein CASSSWEQAHYEQYF.

The rearrangement links TRBV9 to TRBJ1-3; D is perhaps TRBD1 (5 bases). CDR1 is SGDLS and CDR2 is YYNGEE in the germline V gene. This CDR3 is built from 15 residues. V was pared by 2 bases and J by 4 bases, with 13 bases between. The CDR3 DNA sequence: TGTGCCAGCAGCGTTTCAGGGATGGGCGGAAACACCATATATTTT. This gives the protein CASSVSGMGGNTIYF.

This clone was seen more than once but under ten times. The rearrangement joins TRBV15 to TRBJ2-2; a possible D gene is TRBD1 (5 bases). Trimming took 6 bases from V and 4 from J, leaving 15 bases between them. Germline V CDR1 and CDR2: LNHNV, YYDKDF (reference sequence). CDR3 length: 15 amino acids. The CDR3 loop reads CATSQGRVGTGELFF. In DNA form, the CDR3 reads TGTGCCACCAGTCAGGGCAGGGTAGGCACCGGGGAGCTGTTTTTT.

In the case of this clone: At one boundary the junction diverges from the germline segment, which might be a read error. Other DNA sequences within the sample encode an identical CDR3. The chain employs TRBV6-6 and TRBJ1-1; D possibly corresponds to TRBD1 (6 bases). The CDR3 runs 13 residues. Germline-derived CDR1 and CDR2 are MNHNY and SVGAGI (reference sequence). CDR3 loop: CASSKEGVTEAFF. The DNA of the CDR3 is TGTGCCAGCAGTAAAGAGGGGGTAACTGAAGCTTTCTTC.

CDR3 in amino acids: CASRQASGETDTQYF. In DNA, the CDR3 is TGTGCCAGTAGACAAGCTAGCGGGGAAACAGATACGCAGTATTTT. The gene calls are TRBV19 and TRBJ2-3; 9 bases match TRBD2. The V and J ends lost 6 bases and 3 bases, in that order; junction bases with no gene match: 7. This CDR3 region has 15 residues. Germline V gene sequence: CDR1 LNHDA, CDR2 SQIVND (reference sequence).

This CDR3 reads CSVVLRTRGLTGEQYF. The DNA of the CDR3 is TGCAGCGTTGTACTGCGTACCCGGGGACTAACAGGCGAGCAGTACTTC. The rearrangement links TRBV29-1 to TRBJ2-7, with 7 nucleotides matching TRBD2. The CDR3 is 16 residues long. CDR1 and CDR2 (germline): SQVTM, ANQGSEA. J lost 6 bases, V lost 4 bases, and 18 bases had no gene match.

This clone has only a few counts. This chain joins TRBV6-1 and TRBJ2-3, with D hard to call. The CDR3 runs to 11 residues. Trimming removed 6 bases from V and 6 bases from J, with 7 bases in between. The germline V gene encodes CDR1 MNHNS and CDR2 SASEGT. Here the CDR3 reads CASSYPDTQYF. The CDR3 DNA reads TGTGCCAGCAGCTATCCGGATACGCAGTATTTT.

There are a few counts of this clone. This sequence joins TRBV10-1 and TRBJ2-2; possibly TRBD1 for D (6 bases). The V gene's germline CDR1 is WNHNN and CDR2 SYGVQD (reference sequence). Trimming removed 9 bases from V and 2 bases from J, with 10 bases in between. The length of the CDR3 is 13 residues. In DNA, the CDR3 is TGCGCCAGACCCAGGGGAAACACCGGGGAGCTGTTTTTT. Amino acids: CARPRGNTGELFF.

The chain combines TRBV7-2 with TRBJ2-3; D is undetermined. This CDR3 is built from 13 residues. Trimming cost V 2 bases and J 3 bases, with 6 bases left between them. Germline assignment: CDR1 SGHTA and CDR2 FQGNSA. CDR3 bases: TGTGCCAGCAGCTTAATGAGAACAGATACGCAGTATTTT. Translated, it gives CASSLMRTDTQYF. Full variable domain (outside the CDR3, taken from reference TRBV7-2 and TRBJ2-3): GAGVSQSPSNKVTEKGKDVELRCDPISGHTALYWYRQSLGQGLEFLIYFQGNSAPDKSGLPSDRFSAERTGGSVSTLTIQRTQQEDSAVYLCASSLMRTDTQYFGPGTRLTVL.

This sequence joins TRBV5-6 and TRBJ1-2, with 9 bases lining up with TRBD1. The CDR3 is made up of 15 amino acids. Germline V gives CDR1 SGHDT, CDR2 YYEEEE. V was clipped by 4 bases and J by 2 bases; unmatched bases: 6. CDR3: CASSLAGTGNYGYTF. CDR3 DNA sequence: TGTGCCAGCAGCCTGGCCGGGACAGGGAACTATGGCTACACCTTC.

The gene calls are TRBV6-5 and TRBJ1-2; the D is unclear. The CDR3 covers 12 residues. V lost 6 bases and J 8 bases, leaving 13 bases between the germline ends. The germline CDR1 and CDR2 sequences are MNHEY and SVGAGI. CDR3: CASSRTGPGYTF. The CDR3 coding sequence is TGTGCCAGCAGCCGTACTGGTCCCGGCTACACCTTC.

This clone was seen only once. This sequence joins TRBV29-1 and TRBJ2-3; tentatively, D is TRBD2 (6 bases). V was trimmed by 4 bases and J by 2 bases, leaving 10 bases between them. Germline V gene data show CDR1 as SQVTM and CDR2 as ANQGSEA. The CDR3 covers 13 residues. The CDR3 sequence is CSVVGRYTDTQYF. The CDR3 DNA is TGCAGCGTTGTTGGGAGGTACACAGATACGCAGTATTTT.

This clone was detected once. The rearrangement joins TRBV5-1 to TRBJ1-2, with TRBD1 matching 7 bases. Looked up from germline, CDR1 is SGHRS and CDR2 is YFSETQ. J lost 3 bases, V lost 0 bases, and 8 bases had no gene match. CDR3 length: 16 amino acids. The DNA of the CDR3 is TGCGCCAGCAGCTTGGCCGGGAGACAGGGACACTATGGCTACACCTTC. Protein product: CASSLAGRQGHYGYTF. The whole variable domain, remainder taken from reference TRBV5-1 and TRBJ1-2, is KAGVTQTPRYLIKTRGQQVTLSCSPISGHRSVSWYQQTPGQGLQFLFEYFSETQRNKGNFPGRFSGRQFSNSRSEMNVSTLELGDSALYLCASSLAGRQGHYGYTFGSGTRLTVV.

This chain joins TRBV11-2 and TRBJ1-5; TRBD1 matches 11 bases. Germline V CDR1 and CDR2: SGHAT, FQNNGV. V shed 4 bases and J 0 bases; nucleotides not matched to a gene: 5. The CDR3 spans 17 residues. The CDR3 region is CASSSGQGVYSNQPQHF. The CDR3 DNA reads TGTGCCAGCAGCTCGGGACAGGGGGTTTATAGCAATCAGCCCCAGCATTTT.

The chain employs TRBV6-5 and TRBJ2-5; the D gene is possibly TRBD1 (5 bases). The germline CDR1 and CDR2 sequences are MNHEY and SVGAGI. CDR3 length: 13 residues. With 5 bases removed from V and 1 base from J, the gap between germline ends came to 8 bases. CDR3 sequence: CASSGGAQETQYF. The CDR3, as DNA: TGTGCCAGCAGTGGTGGGGCCCAAGAGACCCAGTACTTC.

V is TRBV5-4 and J is TRBJ1-3, with 7 positions matching TRBD1. Trimming removed 4 bases from V and 0 bases from J; junction bases left unmatched: 4. Germline V gene sequence: CDR1 SGHNT, CDR2 YYREEE (reference sequence). The CDR3 is made up of 15 amino acids. The CDR3 sequence is CASSRDSVSGNTIYF. For the CDR3, the DNA is TGTGCCAGCAGCCGGGACAGCGTCTCTGGAAACACCATATATTTT.

The table lists this clone with a count of one. V gene TRBV6-6 combines with J gene TRBJ1-1, with 9 nucleotides matching TRBD1. V lost 6 bases, J lost 5 bases, and 4 bases stayed unmatched. The CDR3 is 13 residues long. Germline assignment: CDR1 MNHNY and CDR2 SVGAGI (reference sequence). The CDR3 DNA sequence: TGTGCCAGCAGCAAGGACAGGGGAACTGAAGCTTTCTTT. Its protein is CASSKDRGTEAFF.

The chain links TRBV5-8 to TRBJ1-5; possible D gene TRBD1, 5 bases. V was trimmed by 9 bases and J by 2 bases, leaving 18 bases between them. Germline CDR1 is SGHTS and CDR2 is YDEGEE. CDR3 size: 15 residues. CDR3 loop: CANSAGGGRNQPQHF. As DNA, the CDR3 is TGTGCCAACTCCGCGGGGGGAGGCCGCAATCAGCCCCAGCATTTT.

The rearrangement joins TRBV2 to TRBJ1-1, with D possibly TRBD1 on 5 matching bases. The V gene's germline CDR1 is SNHLY and CDR2 FYNNEI. The CDR3 runs to 14 residues. Deletions cut 4 bases from V and 3 bases from J, with 12 bases between. CDR3 DNA sequence: TGTGCCAGCAGTGGTGGGGCCCCGGACACTGAAGCTTTCTTT. Amino acids: CASSGGAPDTEAFF.